This T cell receptor beta chain was profiled in a study of early T cells in non-severe SARS-CoV-2 infection. CDR3 length equals 12 residues. CDR1 and CDR2 (germline): SGHTA, FQGTGA. V lost 5 bases and J lost 6, with 8 bases in between. This clonotype was recorded at least ten times. Its antigen remains unknown. TCRdb passed the 5' RACE reads through MiXCR, listing each CDR3 protein once. In the table there are some 80,000 distinct CDR3 sequences, over 9% of which are singletons. Study-level findings and limits: Anti-spike CD8 specificities were favored by VDJdb matching, whose results missed private and CD4 specificities.

The receptor was derived from an adult who was a healthcare worker with PCR-confirmed SARS-CoV-2 infection or an uninfected control (not recorded which). Sample: whole blood. The chain couples TRBV7-3 to TRBJ2-1, with a weak D call TRBD2 (5 bases). The CDR3 spells CASSPSRNEQFF. The CDR3 DNA is TGTGCCAGCAGCCCTAGCCGCAATGAGCAGTTCTTC.